The entry below gives a single T cell receptor beta chain sequence along with its context. Its antigen is unknown. No much larger clone is present one base from it, and per-base qualities are unavailable. Donors were 39 systemically healthy Caucasian individuals from Russia aged roughly 6 to 95 years. Each donor gave 8 to 10 milliliters of peripheral blood, drawn into EDTA-treated Vacutainer tubes. Ficoll-Paque density-gradient centrifugation was used to isolate PBMCs, with at least 7 million obtained per sample. Trizol reagent was used to extract total RNA from PBMCs, with at least 5.5 micrograms per sample. Naive CD45RAhigh/CD27high T cell percentages were measured by flow cytometry on a PBMC aliquot from every donor. The source of the sample is a study of blood T cells in healthy people across ages (dated by TCRdb to between 2015 and 2016). Describing the broader study: In model experiments, template switching captured roughly one uniquely barcoded TCR beta cDNA molecule for every two T cells. Donors of different ages were randomly distributed across sequencing lanes to avoid experimental bias. Age-related changes in TCR beta repertoire diversity were measured in the study by deep sequencing normalized with unique cDNA molecular identifiers. Using the same blood draw, the study looked at two additional independent replicas of 1 million unique cDNA reads for two donors, one aged 18 to 29 and the other aged 80 or older. The donors were split into four age groups: young (average roughly 15 years), middle-aged (about 40), aged (approximately 59) and long-lived (roughly 88). Overall study results and their limits: Conclusive comparison of naive and antigen-experienced compartments was prevented by the profiling of bulk unsorted PBMCs. As age increased, observed TCR beta diversity per million T cells dropped in a roughly linear way, and a significant reduction was already evident by age around 41. There was a strong correlation between observed TCR beta diversity and the percentage of naive T cells measured by flow cytometry. The long-lived group showed more naive CD4+ T cells, fewer expanded clones and increased TCR diversity than the aged group, suggesting age selection. Estimates of total diversity based on one million sequenced T cells were considered lower bounds and underestimates. Because donor CMV infection status was unknown, age-related changes in expanded clonotypes were potentially confounded.

To prepare the library, 5' RACE was applied. Sequencing instrument: Illumina HiSeq 2500. A second PCR of roughly 7 to 11 cycles was performed with a sample-barcoded 5' primer and a J-beta primer mix. Each TCR beta cDNA molecule received a unique molecular identifier from a template-switch 5' adaptor carrying 12 random nucleotides. Each sample yielded at least 3 million CDR3-containing paired-end reads. First-strand cDNA synthesis was performed from all RNA using the Mint cDNA synthesis kit, with priming by a TRBC-specific oligonucleotide. Following uracil-DNA glycosylase treatment, a first 18-cycle PCR with universal primers M1SS and BC2_uni_R was performed on all cDNA. On the study's bioinformatics: For normalization, 1 million high-quality reads were randomly selected from each sample, with every read carrying a distinct molecular identifier. Instead of being binned into consensus sequences, reads with shared molecular identifiers were discarded. MiTCR, run with a Q25 quality threshold and the strictest error-elimination algorithm, handled CDR3 identification, clonotype clustering and error correction. A nonparametric unseen species model with Euler transformation was used to estimate lower-bound total TCR beta diversity. In-frame beta chains were kept once TCRdb had trimmed the public reads at Q25 with fastp and called clones with MiXCR. Each CDR3 protein appears once, grouped with its most common genes and DNA. The V and J calls were determined by TCRdb, not by the authors. Across this sample there are 850,000 to 1,300,000 distinct CDR3 sequences, with 40% to 55% seen only once. The top ten constitute 18% of the sample.

Sample: blood. The receptor comes from a woman aged 55-69 years in good health.

The CDR3 amino acid sequence is: CASSEDGVHGYTF. The nucleotide sequence is TGTGCCAGCAGTGAAGATGGGGTCCATGGCTACACCTTC. This chain joins TRBV6-1 to TRBJ1-2, with no confidently assigned D gene. Trimming removed 1 base from V and 6 bases from J, leaving 9 bases between the germline ends. The germline V gene provides CDR1 MNHNS and CDR2 SASEGT. Counted from cysteine to phenylalanine, this CDR3 has 13 amino acids. CDR3 DNA only is kept here, 39 bases in frame from base 1.